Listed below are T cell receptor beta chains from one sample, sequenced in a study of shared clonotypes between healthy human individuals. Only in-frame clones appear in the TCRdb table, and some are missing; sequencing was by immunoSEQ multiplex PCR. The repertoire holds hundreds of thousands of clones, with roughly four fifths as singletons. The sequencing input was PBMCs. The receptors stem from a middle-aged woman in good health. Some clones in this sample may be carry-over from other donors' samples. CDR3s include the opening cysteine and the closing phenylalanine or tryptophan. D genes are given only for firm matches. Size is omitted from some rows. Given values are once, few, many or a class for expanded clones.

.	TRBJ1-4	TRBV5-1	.	CASSLAGATNEKLFF	TGCGCCAGCAGCTTGGCAGGGGCAACTAATGAAAAACTGTTTTTT
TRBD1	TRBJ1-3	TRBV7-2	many	CASSLGQGGYSGNTIYF	TGTGCCAGCAGCTTGGGGCAGGGGGGATACTCTGGAAACACCATATATTTT
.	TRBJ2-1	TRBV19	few	CATKDTKRSNEQFF	TGTGCCACCAAGGACACCAAACGCTCCAATGAGCAGTTCTTC
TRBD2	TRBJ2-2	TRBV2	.	CASSGLAANTGELFF	TGTGCCAGCAGCGGACTAGCGGCAAACACCGGGGAGCTGTTTTTT
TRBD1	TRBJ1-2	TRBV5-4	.	CASSPVGRTGVGGYTF	TGTGCCAGCAGCCCGGTGGGAAGGACAGGGGTTGGCGGCTACACCTTC
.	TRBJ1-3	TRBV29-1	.	CSVEGLSDSGNTIYF	TGCAGCGTTGAAGGGTTATCAGACTCTGGAAACACCATATATTTT
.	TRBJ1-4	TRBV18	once	CASSSGSNEKLFF	TGTGCCAGCTCATCGGGCAGTAATGAAAAACTGTTTTTT
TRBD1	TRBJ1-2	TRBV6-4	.	CASSDYRGSDGYTF	TGTGCCAGCAGTGACTACAGGGGGTCTGATGGCTACACCTTC
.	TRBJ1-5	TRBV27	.	CASSRLFDNRHQLRQPQHF	TGTGCCAGCAGTCGCCTTTTCGACAACCGACATCAGCTCCGTCAGCCCCAGCATTTT
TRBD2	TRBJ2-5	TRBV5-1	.	CASSSATSAETQYF	TGCGCCAGCAGCTCGGCGACTAGCGCAGAGACCCAGTACTTC
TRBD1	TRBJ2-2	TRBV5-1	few	CASSSWTGSGTGELFF	TGCGCCAGCAGCTCATGGACAGGGTCTGGCACCGGGGAGCTGTTTTTT
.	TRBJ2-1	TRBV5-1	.	CASSLEESRYNEQFF	TGCGCCAGCAGCTTGGAAGAGTCCCGTTACAATGAGCAGTTCTTC
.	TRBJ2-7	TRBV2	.	CASQTGPRVEQYF	TGTGCCAGCCAAACCGGGCCCAGGGTCGAGCAGTACTTC
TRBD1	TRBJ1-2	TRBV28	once	CATYPGGPSNGYTF	TGTGCCACCTACCCAGGGGGCCCCTCTAATGGCTACACCTTC
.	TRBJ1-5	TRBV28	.	CASSGLLSNQPQHF	TGTGCCAGCAGCGGACTGTTGAGCAATCAGCCCCAGCATTTT
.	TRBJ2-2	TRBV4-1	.	CASSQVRGGSTGELFF	TGCGCCAGCAGCCAAGTTAGAGGGGGGAGCACCGGGGAGCTGTTTTTT
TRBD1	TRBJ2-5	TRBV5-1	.	CASSRDRAVSETQYF	TGCGCCAGCAGCAGAGACAGGGCGGTTTCAGAGACCCAGTACTTC
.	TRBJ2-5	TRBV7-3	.	CASSSQPPHGVTQYF	TGTGCCAGCAGCTCCCAACCCCCTCACGGAGTGACCCAGTACTTC
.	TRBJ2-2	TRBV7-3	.	CASSLIGEWYTGELFF	TGTGCCAGCAGCTTAATCGGGGAGTGGTACACCGGGGAGCTGTTTTTT
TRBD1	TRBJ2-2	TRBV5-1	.	CASSFRTGQSGELFF	TGCGCCAGCAGCTTCCGGACAGGGCAGAGCGGGGAGCTGTTTTTT
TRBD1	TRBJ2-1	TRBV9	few	CASSADRAASYNEQFF	TGTGCCAGCAGCGCTGACAGGGCTGCCTCCTACAATGAGCAGTTCTTC
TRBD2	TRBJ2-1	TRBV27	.	CASSFSGLVYEQFF	TGTGCCAGCAGTTTCTCTGGACTAGTCTATGAGCAGTTCTTC
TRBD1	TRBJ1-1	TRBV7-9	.	CASSPGGTEAFF	TGTGCCAGCAGCCCAGGGGGCACTGAAGCTTTCTTT
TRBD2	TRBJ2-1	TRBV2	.	CASSLSGRGEQFF	TGTGCCAGCAGCCTTAGCGGGAGGGGTGAGCAGTTCTTC
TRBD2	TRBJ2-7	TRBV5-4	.	CASSLASGTSSYEQYF	TGTGCCAGCAGCCTAGCTAGCGGAACTAGCTCCTACGAGCAGTACTTC
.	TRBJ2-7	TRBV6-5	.	CASISGSTTYEQYF	TGTGCCAGCATAAGTGGGAGTACAACTTACGAGCAGTACTTC
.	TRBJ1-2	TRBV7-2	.	CASSLGSTSGGYTF	TGTGCCAGCAGCTTAGGATCGACCTCTGGGGGCTACACCTTC
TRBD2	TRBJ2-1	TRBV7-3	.	CASSLGLAGSYNEQFF	TGTGCCAGCAGCTTGGGGCTAGCGGGCTCCTACAATGAGCAGTTCTTC
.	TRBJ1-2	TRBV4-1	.	CASSPHIQGKGGYYGYTF	TGCGCCAGCAGCCCCCATATCCAGGGGAAGGGAGGGTACTATGGCTACACCTTC
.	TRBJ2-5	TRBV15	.	CATSRQGTQETQYF	TGTGCCACCAGCAGACAGGGAACCCAAGAGACCCAGTACTTC